This T cell receptor (beta chain) was captured in a study of T cells in Graves' hyperthyroidism and ophthalmopathy. Study findings and constraints: In the blood, most expanded thyroid clonotypes above 0.001 appeared as well.

At least ten counts were recorded for this clonotype. The target antigen is unknown. Trimming left V 6 bases short and J 2 bases short, with 11 bases between. Germline-derived CDR1 and CDR2 are MDHEN and SYDVKM. This CDR3 comprises 13 residues. The study enrolled patients aged 18 to 65 with newly diagnosed hyperthyroidism of under 2 months' duration. Thyroid ultrasound, orbital computed tomography, clinical symptoms, and serum thyroxine and TRAb underpinned diagnoses. It was at first hyperthyroidism diagnosis, before any ophthalmopathy symptoms, that the blood sample was taken. RNA transcripts were the template for amplifying TCR beta CDR3 regions. Primed by the HTBI set, a first-round RT-PCR was run on the TCR CDR3. TCRdb called the multiplex PCR reads again in MiXCR, with one record for every CDR3 protein. The sample carries around 250,000 distinct CDR3 sequences, approximately 15% recorded once.

The chain uses TRBV28 and TRBJ2-7; no firm D call. Material for sequencing was blood. This receptor was identified in a middle-aged woman with Graves' hyperthyroidism that later progressed to Graves' ophthalmopathy. The CDR3 DNA is TGTGCCAGCAGCCTCAAGCGAGCCTACGAGCAGTACTTC. Translating it yields CASSLKRAYEQYF.